This T cell receptor (beta chain) was retrieved from a study of blood T cell repertoires in COVID-19. Study in general: Some COVID-19 samples were acute and others convalescent; all came from the United States, Italy and Spain. T cells, B-cell-depleted T cells, or PBMCs provided the cDNA or gDNA that served as material.

The CDR3 loop spans 16 amino acids. CDR1 and CDR2 (germline): SGHDN, FVKESK. The ends were cut back, 4 bases at V and 1 base at J, with 14 bases in the middle. Per the original data handling: Estimates of nucleated cell counts were drawn from the amplification of reference gene primers. The repertoire was sequenced with immunoSEQ multiplex PCR; TCRdb's copy has only in-frame clones and lacks some. V and J calls plus clone size are reproduced from that table; the DNA served to infer D and trimming. The table shows about 98,000 clones, with around nine tenths occurring only once. This TCR derives from a man over 45 with acute or convalescent COVID-19. The V gene is TRBV14, the J gene TRBJ1-3; tentatively, D is TRBD1 (5 bases). Sample: peripheral blood. The CDR3 region is CASSRNPGFSGNTIYF. The DNA for the CDR3 is TGTGCCAGCAGCCGAAACCCAGGGTTTTCTGGAAACACCATATATTTT.